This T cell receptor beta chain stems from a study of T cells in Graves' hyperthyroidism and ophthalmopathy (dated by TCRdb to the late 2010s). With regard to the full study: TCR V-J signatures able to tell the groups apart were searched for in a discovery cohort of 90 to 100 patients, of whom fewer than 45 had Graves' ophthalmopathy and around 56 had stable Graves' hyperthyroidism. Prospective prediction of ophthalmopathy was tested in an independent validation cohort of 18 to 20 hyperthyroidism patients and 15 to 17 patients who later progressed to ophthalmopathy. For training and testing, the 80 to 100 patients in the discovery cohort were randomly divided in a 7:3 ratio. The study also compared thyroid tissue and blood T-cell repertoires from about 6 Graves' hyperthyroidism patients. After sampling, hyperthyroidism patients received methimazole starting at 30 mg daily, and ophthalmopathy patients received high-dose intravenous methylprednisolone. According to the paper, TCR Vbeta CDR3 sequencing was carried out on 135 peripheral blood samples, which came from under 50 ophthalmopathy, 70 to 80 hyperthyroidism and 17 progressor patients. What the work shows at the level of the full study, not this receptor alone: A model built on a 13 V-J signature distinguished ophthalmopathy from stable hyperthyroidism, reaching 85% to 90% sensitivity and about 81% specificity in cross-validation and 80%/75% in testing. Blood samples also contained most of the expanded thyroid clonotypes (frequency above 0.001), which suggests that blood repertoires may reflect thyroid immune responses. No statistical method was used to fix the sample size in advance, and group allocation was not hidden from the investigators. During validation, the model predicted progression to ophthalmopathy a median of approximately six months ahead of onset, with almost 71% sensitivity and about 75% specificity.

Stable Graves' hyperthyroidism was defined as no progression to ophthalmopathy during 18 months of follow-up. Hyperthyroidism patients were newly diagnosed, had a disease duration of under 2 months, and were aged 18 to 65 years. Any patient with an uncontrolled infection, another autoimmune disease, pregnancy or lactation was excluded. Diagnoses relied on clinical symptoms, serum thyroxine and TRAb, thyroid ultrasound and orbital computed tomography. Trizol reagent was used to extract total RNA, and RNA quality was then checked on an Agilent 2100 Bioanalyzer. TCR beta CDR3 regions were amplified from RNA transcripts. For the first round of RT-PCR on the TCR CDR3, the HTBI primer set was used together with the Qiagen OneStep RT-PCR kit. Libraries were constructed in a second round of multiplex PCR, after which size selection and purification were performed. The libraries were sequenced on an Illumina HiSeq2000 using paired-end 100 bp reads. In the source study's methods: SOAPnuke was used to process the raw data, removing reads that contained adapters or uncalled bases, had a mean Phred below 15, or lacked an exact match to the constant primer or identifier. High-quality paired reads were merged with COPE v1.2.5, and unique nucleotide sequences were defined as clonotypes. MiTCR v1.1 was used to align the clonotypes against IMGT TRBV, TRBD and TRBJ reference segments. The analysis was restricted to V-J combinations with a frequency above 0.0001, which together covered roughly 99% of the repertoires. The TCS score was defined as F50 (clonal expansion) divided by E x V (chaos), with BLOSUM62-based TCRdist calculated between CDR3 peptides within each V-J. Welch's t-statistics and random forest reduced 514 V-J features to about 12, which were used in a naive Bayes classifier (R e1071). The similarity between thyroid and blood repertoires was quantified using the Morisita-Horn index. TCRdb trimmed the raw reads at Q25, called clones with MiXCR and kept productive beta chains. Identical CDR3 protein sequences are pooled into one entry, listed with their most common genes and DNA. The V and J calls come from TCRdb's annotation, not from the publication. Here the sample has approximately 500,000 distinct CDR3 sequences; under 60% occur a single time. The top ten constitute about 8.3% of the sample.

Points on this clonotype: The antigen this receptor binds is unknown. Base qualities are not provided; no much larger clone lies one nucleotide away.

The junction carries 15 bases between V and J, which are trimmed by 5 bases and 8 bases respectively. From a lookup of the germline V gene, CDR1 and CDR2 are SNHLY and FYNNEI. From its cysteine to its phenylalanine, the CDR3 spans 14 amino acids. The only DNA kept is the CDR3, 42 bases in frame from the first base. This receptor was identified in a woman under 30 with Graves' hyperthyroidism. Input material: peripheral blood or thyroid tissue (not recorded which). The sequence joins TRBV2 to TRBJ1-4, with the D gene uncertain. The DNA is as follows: TGTGCCAGCAGTCCTTCTAGCGGGAGAGAAAAACTGTTTTTT. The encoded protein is CASSPSSGREKLFF.